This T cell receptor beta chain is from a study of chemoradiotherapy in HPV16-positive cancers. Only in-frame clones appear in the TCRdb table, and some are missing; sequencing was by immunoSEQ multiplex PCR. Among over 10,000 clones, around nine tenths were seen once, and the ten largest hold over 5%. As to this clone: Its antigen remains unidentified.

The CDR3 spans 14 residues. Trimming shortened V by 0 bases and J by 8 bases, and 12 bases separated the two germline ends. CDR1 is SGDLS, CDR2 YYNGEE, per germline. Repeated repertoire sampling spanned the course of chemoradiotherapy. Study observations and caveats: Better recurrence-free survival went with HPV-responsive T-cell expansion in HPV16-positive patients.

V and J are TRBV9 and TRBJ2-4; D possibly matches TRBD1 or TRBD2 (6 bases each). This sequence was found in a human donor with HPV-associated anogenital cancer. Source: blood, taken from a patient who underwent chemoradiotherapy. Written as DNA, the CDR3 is TGTGCCAGCAGCGTAGAGGGGGGTTCGGACATTCAGTACTTC. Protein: CASSVEGGSDIQYF.